This note documents a single T cell receptor beta chain sequence. The data derive from a study of blood T cell repertoires in COVID-19. TCRdb's copy holds only in-frame clones and misses some; the assay was immunoSEQ multiplex PCR. This table has about 200,000 clones, about 85% appearing once. The germline V gene encodes CDR1 MNHEY and CDR2 SVGAGI. V gave up 8 bases and J gave up 7 bases, with 14 bases separating them. The CDR3 has 13 amino acids. The sequence derives from a woman in her thirties who had recovered from COVID-19. The gene calls are TRBV6-5 and TRBJ1-4; the D is unclear. The sequencing input was PBMCs or T cells enriched from blood (not recorded which). CDR3 coding DNA: TGTGCCAGCTGGGAGGGTGGGAGTGAAAAACTGTTTTTT. It translates to CASWEGGSEKLFF.